This T cell receptor (beta chain) originates from a study of T cell responses to AZD1222 COVID-19 vaccine. Whole-study findings and limits: Reportedly, nearly half the spike-specific TCRs target unmutated variant regions. CD4 TCRs linked to vaccination spanned spike, dominating at 160-218 and 743-854. Donors were chiefly white British, with a greater number of females, and clonal diversity was perhaps underestimated.

TCRdb's copy holds only in-frame clones and misses some; the assay was immunoSEQ multiplex PCR. The sample has around 58,000 clones, 70% to 85% seen once. As to this clone: Its antigen is unknown.

In germline, CDR1 is SQVTM, CDR2 ANQGSEA. V was shortened by 5 bases and J by 0 bases, with 10 bases between the two germline ends. The length of the CDR3 is 13 residues. This TCR came from an adult in good health. The chain links TRBV29-1 to TRBJ1-1; perhaps TRBD1 as D (6 bases). Sample: peripheral blood, taken on day 0 of AZD1222 vaccination. The CDR3 DNA is TGCAGCGTTACCGGACAGTTGAACACTGAAGCTTTCTTT. The encoded protein is CSVTGQLNTEAFF.